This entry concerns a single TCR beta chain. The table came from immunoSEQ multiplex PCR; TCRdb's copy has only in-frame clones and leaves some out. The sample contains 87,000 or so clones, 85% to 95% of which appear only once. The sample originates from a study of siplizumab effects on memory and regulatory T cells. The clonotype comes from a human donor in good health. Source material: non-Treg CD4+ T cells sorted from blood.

The DNA for the CDR3 is TGTGCCTGGAATTCCGGACAGGGCGGGAACACTGAAGCTTTCTTT. Translating it yields CAWNSGQGGNTEAFF. The rearrangement joins TRBV30 to TRBJ1-1, with 8 bases fitting TRBD1. Germline CDR1 and CDR2: GTSNPN and SVGIG (reference sequence). Trimming at V came to 4 bases and at J to 1 base, leaving 8 bases not matched to a gene. The length of the CDR3 is 15 residues.